These T cell receptor beta chains were read from a single sample in a study of blood T cell repertoires in COVID-19. TCRdb keeps only in-frame clones here, not all; method: immunoSEQ multiplex PCR. Here the sample spans roughly 250,000 clones, roughly 85% being singletons. The specimen was PBMCs or T cells enriched from blood (not recorded which). Source of these receptors: a woman aged 25-40 years who had recovered from COVID-19. CDR3s include the opening cysteine and the closing phenylalanine or tryptophan. The D gene is left open where the match is weak. Size tells how often a clone was seen (once, few, many) or the class of an expanded clone, and some rows leave it out.

NA | NA | TRBJ2-7 | TRBV30 | CAWTPGYEQYF | TGTGCCTGGACCCCGGGGTACGAGCAGTACTTC
TRBD1 | NA | TRBJ1-2 | TRBV27 | CASSFTGTGGDYTF | TGTGCCAGCAGTTTTACCGGGACAGGAGGTGACTACACCTTC
NA | NA | TRBJ1-3 | TRBV19 | CASATGYSGNTIYF | TGTGCCAGTGCCACAGGGTACTCTGGAAACACCATATATTTT
TRBD1 | NA | TRBJ2-1 | TRBV2 | CASTRQGASNEQFF | TGTGCCAGCACCCGACAGGGGGCATCGAATGAGCAGTTCTTC
TRBD1 | once | TRBJ1-4 | TRBV18 | CASSEGTGINERLFF | TGTGCCAGCTCAGAAGGGACAGGGATTAATGAAAGACTGTTTTTT
NA | NA | TRBJ1-1 | TRBV7-9 | CASGLLMNTEAFF | TGTGCCAGCGGGCTCCTTATGAACACTGAAGCTTTCTTT
TRBD2 | NA | TRBJ2-1 | TRBV5-1 | CASSPGLAGGHNEQFF | TGCGCCAGCAGCCCGGGACTAGCGGGGGGACACAATGAGCAGTTCTTC
NA | NA | TRBJ1-1 | TRBV5-1 | CASSLVQGEAFF | TGCGCCAGCAGCTTGGTCCAGGGTGAAGCTTTCTTT
NA | once | TRBJ2-7 | TRBV27 | CASHSSSYEQYF | TGTGCCAGCCACTCTTCCTCCTACGAGCAGTACTTC
NA | NA | TRBJ1-1 | TRBV27 | CASSSALSNRPVEAFF | TGTGCCAGCAGTTCCGCCCTAAGTAACAGACCGGTAGAAGCTTTCTTT